Listed here are 3 T cell receptor beta chains from one sample, sequenced in a study of T-cell memory formation after mild COVID-19. TCRdb redid the calling of the 5' RACE reads with MiXCR, one entry per CDR3 protein. The table has 450,000 or so distinct CDR3 sequences, roughly 25% seen once; the top ten hold approximately 12%. The sample was PBMCs or a T cell subset sorted from them (not recorded which). Source of these receptors: an adult woman who had mild COVID-19 (a few samples of this study predate the infection). Cell type and time point are not known.

This clonotype was observed a few times. The CDR3 loop reads CAISEIQETQYF. The DNA of the CDR3 is TGTGCCATCAGTGAAATTCAAGAGACCCAGTACTTC. V usage is TRBV10-3 and J usage is TRBJ2-5; the D is unclear. This CDR3 has 12 residues. Per germline, CDR1 ENHRY and CDR2 SYGVKD. V dropped 3 bases and J dropped 2 bases, with 4 bases sitting between them.

The chain is built from TRBV7-6 and TRBJ2-5, with D possibly being TRBD1 or TRBD2 (5 bases each). The CDR3 is made up of 16 amino acids. Trimming shortened V by 3 bases and J by 0 bases, and 14 bases separated the two germline ends. The germline gives CDR1 SGHVS, CDR2 FNYEAQ. The CDR3 loop reads CASSFIQEAYQETQYF. The CDR3 DNA follows: TGTGCCAGCAGCTTCATACAGGAGGCTTACCAAGAGACCCAGTACTTC.

The CDR3 region has the DNA TGTGCCAGCAGCTTAGTGGAGGGGAAAGCTGGAAACACCATATATTTT. It codes for CASSLVEGKAGNTIYF. The chain joins TRBV11-2 to TRBJ1-3, with D perhaps TRBD1 (5 bases). The V and J ends lost 1 base and 2 bases respectively, with 12 bases between them. CDR1 and CDR2 from the germline V gene are SGHAT and FQNNGV. The CDR3 runs to 16 residues.